The 5 T cell receptor beta chains listed next were all sequenced from one sample in a study of shared clonotypes between healthy human individuals. Assay used: immunoSEQ multiplex PCR; TCRdb lists only in-frame clones, some missing. The table includes approximately 2.5 million clones, 85% to 95% detected once. The sequencing sample was made of naive CD4+ T cells sorted from blood. Subset given: CD45RA+ positively selected. The receptors here all came from a man in his late teens or twenties in good health.

This chain connects TRBV6-6 to TRBJ1-5; no clear D gene. This CDR3 is built from 13 residues. The V end lost 3 bases, the J end lost 7 bases, and 10 bases lay between the germline ends. The germline gives CDR1 MNHNY, CDR2 SVGAGI (reference sequence). The CDR3 DNA reads TGTGCCAGCAGTTATTATGGAGAACAGCCCCAGCATTTT. This gives the protein CASSYYGEQPQHF.

V and J are TRBV28 and TRBJ1-1; TRBD1 aligns across 7 bases. Germline V gene lookup returns CDR1 MDHEN and CDR2 SYDVKM. This CDR3 is built from 15 residues. With V trimmed by 6 bases and J by 7 bases, 14 bases remained unmatched. This chain's CDR3 is CASRGQTGFASEAFF. In DNA, the CDR3 is TGTGCCAGCAGGGGTCAGACAGGGTTTGCTAGTGAAGCTTTCTTT.

The chain employs TRBV2 and TRBJ1-4; no clear D gene. Germline V gives CDR1 SNHLY, CDR2 FYNNEI. The CDR3 covers 16 residues. V was pared by 7 bases and J by 0 bases, with 15 bases between. In DNA, the CDR3 is TGTGCCAGCATTTTTGCCGGGGTGTCAACTAATGAAAAACTGTTTTTT. It specifies CASIFAGVSTNEKLFF. Filled out from reference TRBV2 and TRBJ1-4, the complete variable domain reads EPEVTQTPSHQVTQMGQEVILRCVPISNHLYFYWYRQILGQKVEFLVSFYNNEISEKSEIFDDQFSVERPDGSNFTLKIRSTKLEDSAMYFCASIFAGVSTNEKLFFGSGTQLSVL.

This clone showed up just once. This chain uses TRBV5-1 with TRBJ2-5; a weak D match, TRBD1 (8 bases). The J call may be faulty, since TRBJ2-7 better matches the DNA end. Germline V gene sequence: CDR1 SGHRS, CDR2 YFSETQ. The CDR3 consists of 16 residues. Written as DNA, the CDR3 is TGCGCCAGCAGCTTCGGCACAGGACAGGGAGGGCACGAGCAGTACTTC. Amino acid sequence: CASSFGTGQGGHEQYF.

This clone was detected only once. The V gene is TRBV28, the J gene TRBJ1-1, with a possible D match to TRBD1 (6 bases). V lost 6 bases, J lost 8 bases, and 19 bases lay in between. The CDR3 loop spans 14 amino acids. Germline loops: CDR1 MDHEN, CDR2 SYDVKM. CDR3 amino acids: CASSLMGAQAEAFF. The DNA of the CDR3 is TGTGCCAGCAGCCTAATGGGGGCCCAAGCCGAAGCTTTCTTT.